These 19 T cell receptor beta chains were all obtained from the same sample, sequenced in a study of T cell responses to AZD1222 COVID-19 vaccine. Some clones are missing from TCRdb's copy, which holds only in-frame ones; the method was immunoSEQ multiplex PCR. Its table records some 150,000 clones. The sequenced sample was peripheral blood. The receptors were gathered from an adult in good health.

V usage is TRBV30 and J usage is TRBJ1-2; perhaps TRBD1 as D (5 bases). CDR1 and CDR2 (germline): GTSNPN, SVGIG (reference sequence). Deletions cut 4 bases from V and 5 bases from J, with 11 bases between. The CDR3 is 12 amino acids. CDR3 DNA: TGTGCCTGGAACATCCAGGGTTATGGCTACACCTTC. This codes for CAWNIQGYGYTF.

This chain connects TRBV19 to TRBJ1-3; 7 positions match TRBD1. The CDR3 contains 12 residues. Germline V gene data show CDR1 as LNHDA and CDR2 as SQIVND (reference sequence). For the CDR3, the DNA is TGTGCTGCGGAGGGACAGGGAAACACCATATATTTT. It yields the protein CAAEGQGNTIYF.

The chain is built from TRBV7-2 and TRBJ1-6; D remains ambiguous. The germline CDR1 and CDR2 sequences are SGHTA and FQGNSA. The CDR3 covers 14 residues. Between the trimmed V and J ends, which lost 1 base and 10 bases, there was a span of 11 bases. The CDR3 spells CASSLEAGESPLHF. CDR3 sequence (DNA): TGTGCCAGCAGCTTAGAGGCTGGCGAATCACCCCTCCACTTT.

The gene calls are TRBV6-5 and TRBJ2-7; D remains unclear. The germline gives CDR1 MNHEY, CDR2 SVGAGI. The CDR3 is made up of 15 amino acids. Trimming stripped 3 bases from V and 2 bases from J, with 14 bases between. The DNA of the CDR3 is TGTGCCAGCAGTTATTGGCCGGGTCGAACCTACGAGCAGTACTTC. Encoded protein: CASSYWPGRTYEQYF.

The V and J genes are TRBV12-5 and TRBJ1-1; possibly TRBD1 for D (5 bases). CDR1 is LGHNT and CDR2 is FRNRAP in the germline V gene. Between the trimmed V and J ends, which lost 3 bases and 4 bases, there was a span of 18 bases. CDR3 length: 16 amino acids. CDR3 DNA sequence: TGTGCTAGTGGTTTCGTTCTGGGACGGCAAGGCACTGAAGCTTTCTTT. Amino acid sequence: CASGFVLGRQGTEAFF.

This chain uses TRBV28 with TRBJ2-7; no reliable D call. V gave up 5 bases and J gave up 5 bases, with 13 bases separating them. CDR1 and CDR2 (germline): MDHEN, SYDVKM. The CDR3 runs to 13 residues. CDR3 nucleotide sequence: TGTGCCAGCAGTGCCCCTCCAAGGGACGAGCAGTACTTC. Protein product: CASSAPPRDEQYF.

The rearrangement joins TRBV10-3 to TRBJ2-1; 7 nucleotides agree with TRBD2. J gave up 8 bases and V 11 bases, and 15 bases lay outside the gene matches. This CDR3 comprises 14 residues. CDR1 is ENHRY and CDR2 is SYGVKD in the germline V gene. The chain's CDR3 is CAGGDGPERYEQFF. The CDR3 DNA reads TGTGCCGGGGGGGACGGGCCGGAAAGATATGAGCAGTTCTTC.

This chain joins TRBV6-1 and TRBJ2-1, with 14 bases matching TRBD2. The germline V gene encodes CDR1 MNHNS and CDR2 SASEGT. J was trimmed by 4 bases and V by 3 bases; bases with no gene match: 14. The length of the CDR3 is 20 residues. The CDR3 sequence: CASSDTPGTSGGRRYNEQFF. The CDR3 nucleotides read TGTGCCAGCAGTGATACTCCCGGGACTAGCGGGGGCCGCCGGTACAATGAGCAGTTCTTC.

The rearrangement uses TRBV19 and TRBJ1-1, with D perhaps matching TRBD1 (5 bases). Between the trimmed V and J ends, which lost 0 bases and 9 bases, there was a span of 17 bases. The CDR3 has 15 residues. Germline V CDR1 and CDR2: LNHDA, SQIVND (reference sequence). This chain's CDR3 is CASSIDLVAGRQAFF. The CDR3 coding sequence is TGTGCCAGTAGTATAGATCTCGTAGCAGGGCGGCAAGCTTTCTTT.

The chain uses TRBV18 and TRBJ1-2; TRBD1 might be the D (5 bases). Per the germline V gene, CDR1 is KGHSH and CDR2 is LQKENI. This CDR3 has 14 residues. V lost 2 bases to trimming and J lost 3 bases, with 10 bases between them. The CDR3 loop reads CASSPAGTDYGYTF. For the CDR3, the DNA is TGTGCCAGCTCACCAGCCGGGACGGACTATGGCTACACCTTC. The whole variable domain, filled in from reference TRBV18 and TRBJ1-2, reads NAGVMQNPRHLVRRRGQEARLRCSPMKGHSHVYWYRQLPEEGLKFMVYLQKENIIDESGMPKERFSAEFPKEGPSILRIQQVVRGDSAAYFCASSPAGTDYGYTFGSGTRLTVV.

The CDR3 reads CASSLAAEFVAFF. CDR3 in DNA: TGTGCCAGCAGTTTAGCCGCAGAGTTCGTAGCTTTCTTT. The V and J genes are TRBV12-3 or TRBV12-4 and TRBJ1-1; D gene unclear. The CDR3 has 13 residues. Deletions cut 0 bases from V and 10 bases from J, with 12 bases between.

The V and J genes are TRBV5-8 and TRBJ1-5; TRBD1 matches at 7 bases. The V and J ends lost 5 bases and 0 bases, in that order; junction bases with no gene match: 8. This CDR3 spans 16 amino acids. Germline V lookup: CDR1 SGHTS, CDR2 YDEGEE. The CDR3 sequence is CASRPYRGVSNQPQHF. CDR3 coding DNA: TGTGCCAGCAGGCCATACAGGGGAGTTAGCAATCAGCCCCAGCATTTT.

The genes are TRBV5-1 and TRBJ1-2, with 8 bases aligning to TRBD1. CDR1 and CDR2 from the germline V gene are SGHRS and YFSETQ. The CDR3 is 12 residues long. With V trimmed by 4 bases and J by 10 bases, 6 bases remained unmatched. The CDR3 spells CASSTDRVIYTF. CDR3 nucleotides: TGCGCCAGCAGCACGGACAGGGTGATCTACACCTTC. The complete variable domain, with remaining parts taken from reference TRBV5-1 and TRBJ1-2, reads KAGVTQTPRYLIKTRGQQVTLSCSPISGHRSVSWYQQTPGQGLQFLFEYFSETQRNKGNFPGRFSGRQFSNSRSEMNVSTLELGDSALYLCASSTDRVIYTFGSGTRLTVV.

A remark on this clone: Additional DNA sequences in this sample encode the identical CDR3. The rearrangement links TRBV6-5 to TRBJ1-1, with D possibly matching TRBD1 (5 bases). Germline-derived CDR1 and CDR2 are MNHEY and SVGAGI. The CDR3 length is 15 residues. V was pared by 2 bases and J by 0 bases, with 10 bases between. CDR3 protein: CASSYPGRMNTEAFF. Written as DNA, the CDR3 is TGTGCCAGCAGTTACCCGGGACGGATGAACACTGAAGCTTTCTTT.

This sequence joins TRBV7-2 and TRBJ2-7; D may match TRBD1 or TRBD2 (5 bases each). Germline-derived CDR1 and CDR2 are SGHTA and FQGNSA. The V and J ends lost 2 bases and 2 bases respectively, with 10 bases between them. CDR3 length equals 14 residues. Here the CDR3 reads CASSLSGQPYEQYF. The CDR3 DNA reads TGTGCCAGCAGCTTAAGCGGACAACCCTACGAGCAGTACTTC.

The chain is built from TRBV29-1 and TRBJ2-5, with 9 bases lining up with TRBD2. Looked up from germline, CDR1 is SQVTM and CDR2 is ANQGSEA. J lost 5 bases, V lost 4 bases, and 8 bases had no gene match. CDR3 length: 14 amino acids. CDR3 nucleotide sequence: TGCAGCGTTGGTGCTAGCGGGGCGGCGGAGACCCAGTACTTC. This sequence encodes CSVGASGAAETQYF. Supplemented by reference TRBV29-1 and TRBJ2-5, the full variable domain reads SAVISQKPSRDICQRGTSLTIQCQVDSQVTMMFWYRQQPGQSLTLIATANQGSEATYESGFVIDKFPISRPNLTFSTLTVSNMSPEDSSIYLCSVGASGAAETQYFGPGTRLLVL.

The chain recombines TRBV4-2 with TRBJ1-4; 9 nucleotides match TRBD1. The CDR3 loop spans 17 amino acids. The J segment lost 7 bases and the V segment lost 2 bases, leaving 11 bases of the junction unmatched. CDR1 is LGHNA and CDR2 is YNFKEQ in the germline V gene. The chain's CDR3 is CASSQNPRTGAGEKLFF. The CDR3, as DNA: TGTGCCAGCAGCCAAAATCCCAGGACAGGGGCGGGTGAAAAACTGTTTTTT.

The chain couples TRBV18 to TRBJ1-2; D ambiguous. This CDR3 has 13 residues. The V gene lost 8 bases and the J gene lost 1 base, with 11 bases spanning the gap. Germline lookup yields CDR1 KGHSH and CDR2 LQKENI. Written as DNA, the CDR3 is TGTGCCAGCCGACAAGGGCATAACTATGGCTACACCTTC. Encoded protein: CASRQGHNYGYTF.

The chain has TRBV20-1 and TRBJ1-2; 8 bases fit TRBD1. The CDR3 has 11 residues. V lost 1 base and J lost 12; bases outside the gene matches: 4. CDR1 is DFQATT and CDR2 is SNEGSKA in the germline V gene (reference sequence). CDR3 in DNA: TGCAGTGCTAGAGTGGACAGGGTGAACACCTTC. This codes for CSARVDRVNTF.